These 27 T cell receptor beta chains came from one sample sequenced in a study of blood T cell repertoires in COVID-19. TCRdb's copy holds only in-frame clones and misses some; the assay was immunoSEQ multiplex PCR. The data show almost 95,000 clones, 87% seen once. The sequenced material came from peripheral blood. The receptor set was obtained from an older woman with COVID-19, enrolled during active disease.

The V and J genes are TRBV6-5 and TRBJ2-7; D is perhaps TRBD1 (5 bases). Trimming took 8 bases from V and 1 from J, leaving 15 bases between them. CDR3 length equals 14 residues. CDR1 is MNHEY and CDR2 is SVGAGI in the germline V gene. In DNA, the CDR3 is TGTGCCAGCCTCCGGGCAGGGCGATCCTACGAGCAGTACTTC. Protein sequence: CASLRAGRSYEQYF.

This sequence joins TRBV4-1 and TRBJ1-4, with 9 nucleotides matching TRBD1. The germline CDR1 and CDR2 sequences are MGHRA and YSYEKL. The CDR3 is 14 amino acids. V lost 1 base and J lost 11; bases outside the gene matches: 5. The CDR3 region is CASSQAGTGLKLFF. The CDR3 nucleotides are TGCGCCAGCAGCCAAGCTGGGACAGGGCTTAAACTGTTTTTT.

V gene TRBV5-5 combines with J gene TRBJ2-7; 7 nucleotides agree with TRBD1. V lost 0 bases to trimming and J lost 12 bases; unmatched junction nucleotides: 12. The germline CDR1 and CDR2 sequences are SGHKS and YYEKEE (reference sequence). The CDR3 sequence is 14 residues long. The CDR3 region has the DNA TGTGCCAGCAGCTTGGGGGTGACAGGGCAAACGCCGTACTTC. Protein product: CASSLGVTGQTPYF.

The gene calls are TRBV7-9 and TRBJ1-2; D not resolved. V lost 1 base, J lost 2 bases, and 8 bases lay in between. CDR1 SEHNR and CDR2 FQNEAQ come from the germline V gene (reference sequence). The CDR3 has 14 residues. CDR3 sequence reads: CASSLGGGNYGYTF. The DNA for the CDR3 is TGTGCCAGCAGCTTAGGTGGAGGGAACTATGGCTACACCTTC. The variable domain in full, with the rest retrieved from reference TRBV7-9 and TRBJ1-2, is DTGVSQNPRHKITKRGQNVTFRCDPISEHNRLYWYRQTLGQGPEFLTYFQNEAQLEKSRLLSDRFSAERPKGSFSTLEIQRTEQGDSAMYLCASSLGGGNYGYTFGSGTRLTVV.

The V and J genes are TRBV18 and TRBJ2-7, with 7 bases lining up with TRBD2. The CDR3 spans 14 residues. J lost 2 bases, V lost 2 bases, and 3 bases had no gene match. The V gene's germline CDR1 is KGHSH and CDR2 LQKENI. This chain's CDR3 is CASSPGREAYEQYF. The CDR3 DNA follows: TGTGCCAGCTCACCAGGGAGGGAGGCCTACGAGCAGTACTTC.

The chain carries TRBV4-3 and TRBJ1-3; D is perhaps TRBD1 (5 bases). V lost 1 base to trimming and J lost 0 bases, with 13 bases between them. The CDR3 consists of 17 residues. Germline V gene lookup returns CDR1 LGHNA and CDR2 YSLEER. The CDR3 DNA follows: TGCGCCAGCAGCCAAGTTCTTGACAGCCACTCTGGAAACACCATATATTTT. Translation: CASSQVLDSHSGNTIYF.

The J gene is TRBJ2-7, the V gene TRBV11-3; 8 nucleotides align to TRBD1. CDR1 SGHNT and CDR2 YENEEA come from the germline V gene. With V trimmed by 5 bases and J by 0 bases, 3 bases remained unmatched. The CDR3 has 14 amino acids. The CDR3 loop reads CASSRDRSSYEQYF. In DNA, the CDR3 is TGTGCCAGCAGCCGGGACAGGTCCTCCTACGAGCAGTACTTC.

The chain combines TRBV6-1 with TRBJ1-1; tentative D call: TRBD1 (5 bases). Germline V CDR1 and CDR2: MNHNS, SASEGT. The CDR3 runs 15 residues. V was pared by 1 base and J by 4 bases, with 13 bases between. This CDR3 reads CASSEGGFILTEAFF. CDR3 nucleotides: TGTGCCAGCAGTGAAGGGGGCTTTATACTCACTGAAGCTTTCTTT.

The V call is TRBV19, the J call TRBJ1-5, with 7 bases that match TRBD1. Germline V lookup: CDR1 LNHDA, CDR2 SQIVND (reference sequence). The CDR3 contains 15 residues. V was pared by 5 bases and J by 0 bases, with 4 bases of the junction left unmatched. In DNA form, the CDR3 reads TGTGCCAGTAGTGAACAGGGGAATAGCAATCAGCCCCAGCATTTT. Translating gives CASSEQGNSNQPQHF.

Points on this clone: A junction boundary mismatches the germline segment, possibly from a read error. V is TRBV18 and J is TRBJ2-7, with 8 bases aligning to TRBD1. This CDR3 is built from 14 residues. Germline CDR1 reads KGHSH; CDR2 reads LQKENI. The CDR3 region is CAGSPGTGSYEQYF. The CDR3 coding sequence is TGTGCCGGCTCACCAGGGACAGGCTCCTACGAGCAGTACTTC.

The CDR3 is CASSLAGTGNYEQYF. CDR3 DNA sequence: TGTGCCAGCAGCTTAGCCGGGACAGGGAACTACGAGCAGTACTTC. The rearrangement uses TRBV11-3 and TRBJ2-7; 9 bases align to TRBD1. Germline lookup yields CDR1 SGHNT and CDR2 YENEEA. This CDR3 spans 15 amino acids. The V and J ends lost 1 base and 3 bases, in that order; junction bases with no gene match: 4. The full variable domain, completed using reference TRBV11-3 and TRBJ2-7, is EAGVVQSPRYKIIEKKQPVAFWCNPISGHNTLYWYLQNLGQGPELLIRYENEEAVDDSQLPKDRFSAERLKGVDSTLKIQPAELGDSAVYLCASSLAGTGNYEQYFGPGTRLTVT.

This chain joins TRBV6-5 and TRBJ1-6; no firm D call. The CDR3 runs to 13 residues. Germline V gene data show CDR1 as MNHEY and CDR2 as SVGAGI. V lost 4 bases to trimming and J lost 4 bases, with 5 bases between them. CDR3 DNA: TGTGCCAGCAGTTCCGTTTATAATTCACCCCTCCACTTT. Protein product: CASSSVYNSPLHF.

V gene TRBV5-1 combines with J gene TRBJ1-1; D is ambiguous. There are 17 residues in the CDR3. Trimming pared 3 bases from V and 0 bases from J, leaving 18 bases between. The germline CDR1 and CDR2 sequences are SGHRS and YFSETQ. The CDR3 loop reads CASSSGGRLIMNTEAFF. The DNA of the CDR3 is TGCGCCAGCAGCTCGGGAGGACGGCTTATAATGAACACTGAAGCTTTCTTT.

The genes are TRBV19 and TRBJ2-7, with 8 positions matching TRBD1. The length of the CDR3 is 14 residues. The V and J ends lost 5 bases and 5 bases, in that order; junction bases with no gene match: 8. Germline-derived CDR1 and CDR2 are LNHDA and SQIVND (reference sequence). The CDR3 here is CASSWTGRPHEQYF. The CDR3 bases are TGTGCCAGTAGTTGGACAGGGCGTCCCCACGAGCAGTACTTC.

The rearrangement links TRBV12-3 or TRBV12-4 to TRBJ2-5; 7 bases are shared with TRBD1. This CDR3 is 13 amino acids long. With V trimmed by 6 bases and J by 5 bases, 6 bases remained unmatched. DNA of the CDR3: TGTGCCAGCAGGACAGGGTTCTGGGAGACCCAGTACTTC. It encodes CASRTGFWETQYF.

The chain combines TRBV28 with TRBJ1-6; 7 bases map to TRBD1. Germline-derived CDR1 and CDR2 are MDHEN and SYDVKM. The CDR3 length is 16 residues. Trimming removed 6 bases from V and 3 bases from J; junction bases left unmatched: 8. CDR3 residues: CASSYWTGDYNSPLHF. In DNA form, the CDR3 reads TGTGCCAGCAGCTACTGGACAGGCGACTATAATTCACCCCTCCACTTT.

The chain carries TRBV30 and TRBJ1-6, with 8 bases identical to TRBD1. The germline V gene has CDR1 GTSNPN and CDR2 SVGIG (reference sequence). This CDR3 comprises 17 residues. Losses at the gene ends were 3 bases for V and 8 bases for J; bases not matched to a gene: 15. DNA of the CDR3: TGTGCCTGGAGAGTACCAGGGGGCTCTTTTACGCATTCACCCCTCCACTTT. Amino acid sequence: CAWRVPGGSFTHSPLHF.

V is TRBV11-2 and J is TRBJ2-3; 8 bases are shared with TRBD1. This CDR3 spans 15 amino acids. Germline V gene data show CDR1 as SGHAT and CDR2 as FQNNGV. Trimming at V came to 1 base and at J to 5 bases, leaving 5 bases not matched to a gene. The CDR3 protein is CASSLAGQELDTQYF. For the CDR3, the DNA is TGTGCCAGCAGCTTAGCGGGACAGGAGCTAGATACGCAGTATTTT.

The V call is TRBV7-9, the J call TRBJ1-4; 7 bases are a match to TRBD1. There are 12 residues in the CDR3. After removal of 7 bases from V and 11 bases from J, the junction contained 7 bases not matched to a gene. Germline assignment: CDR1 SEHNR and CDR2 FQNEAQ (reference sequence). The CDR3 sequence: CASTRRGEKLFF. CDR3 in DNA: TGTGCCAGCACTCGCAGGGGGGAGAAACTGTTTTTT.

The rearrangement uses TRBV3-1 (or the pseudogene TRBV3-2) and TRBJ1-2, with 8 nucleotides matching TRBD1. Losses at the gene ends were 4 bases for V and 6 bases for J; bases not matched to a gene: 10. The germline V gene encodes CDR1 LGHDT and CDR2 YNNKEL (reference sequence). The CDR3 consists of 15 residues. CDR3 nucleotide sequence: TGTGCCAGCAGCCGGGGGACAGGAGCACCCCATGGCTACACCTTC. Protein product: CASSRGTGAPHGYTF.

The chain is built from TRBV19 and TRBJ2-7; perhaps TRBD2 as D (6 bases). The CDR3 loop spans 17 amino acids. Germline V gives CDR1 LNHDA, CDR2 SQIVND (reference sequence). Trimming stripped 4 bases from V and 2 bases from J, with 21 bases between. CDR3 in amino acids: CASSKIGGGTLAYEQYF. CDR3 coding DNA: TGTGCCAGTAGTAAAATTGGCGGCGGGACCCTTGCCTACGAGCAGTACTTC.

This clone occurred a few times. The J gene is TRBJ1-1, the V gene TRBV11-1; the match to TRBD1 covers 7 bases. Germline assignment: CDR1 SGHAT and CDR2 FQDESV (reference sequence). The J segment lost 6 bases and the V segment lost 3 bases, leaving 10 bases of the junction unmatched. This CDR3 spans 15 amino acids. DNA for the CDR3: TGTGCCAGCAGCTTCCGGACAGGTACTGGATCTGAAGCTTTCTTT. It translates to CASSFRTGTGSEAFF.

Only one count was recorded for this clone. The rearrangement joins TRBV2 to TRBJ1-3; D remains unclear. The CDR3 is 12 residues long. CDR1 is SNHLY and CDR2 is FYNNEI in the germline V gene. V gave up 10 bases and J gave up 2 bases, with 9 bases separating them. The CDR3 DNA is TGTGCCACTCGACAAACTGGAAACACCATATATTTT. Translated, it gives CATRQTGNTIYF.

The J gene is TRBJ1-1, the V gene TRBV7-2, with D uncertain. The CDR3 is made up of 15 amino acids. V shed 0 bases and J shed 6 bases, with 14 bases lying between them. The germline V gene has CDR1 SGHTA and CDR2 FQGNSA. The CDR3 loop is CASSLARSGRAEAFF. The CDR3 DNA reads TGTGCCAGCAGCTTAGCGCGTAGTGGGAGGGCTGAAGCTTTCTTT.

This clone was picked up a small number of times. The chain has TRBV3-1 (or the pseudogene TRBV3-2) and TRBJ1-5, with TRBD1 matching 10 bases. CDR3 length: 18 amino acids. Losses at the gene ends were 1 base for V and 0 bases for J; bases not matched to a gene: 6. The germline CDR1 and CDR2 sequences are LGHDT and YNNKEL (reference sequence). The CDR3 loop is CASSQGGQGPYSNQPQHF. The CDR3 nucleotides are TGTGCCAGCAGCCAAGGGGGACAGGGGCCTTATAGCAATCAGCCCCAGCATTTT.

In its sample, this clone was seen a few times. The chain has TRBV2 and TRBJ2-1; TRBD1 aligns across 7 bases. The V and J ends lost 11 bases and 4 bases, in that order; junction bases with no gene match: 14. The CDR3 is made up of 15 amino acids. CDR1 and CDR2 from the germline V gene are SNHLY and FYNNEI. This CDR3 reads CAVRTGQSGYNEQFF. CDR3 bases: TGTGCCGTTAGGACAGGCCAAAGTGGATACAATGAGCAGTTCTTC.

This clone has just a few counts. This chain links TRBV21-1 with TRBJ1-1; TRBD1, the table's D call, was not compared with the DNA. TRBV21-1 is given as a pseudogene. The CDR3 length is 12 residues. CDR3 DNA sequence: TGTGCCACCGGACAGGGTTTGACTGAAGCTTTCTTT. Protein: CATGQGLTEAFF.